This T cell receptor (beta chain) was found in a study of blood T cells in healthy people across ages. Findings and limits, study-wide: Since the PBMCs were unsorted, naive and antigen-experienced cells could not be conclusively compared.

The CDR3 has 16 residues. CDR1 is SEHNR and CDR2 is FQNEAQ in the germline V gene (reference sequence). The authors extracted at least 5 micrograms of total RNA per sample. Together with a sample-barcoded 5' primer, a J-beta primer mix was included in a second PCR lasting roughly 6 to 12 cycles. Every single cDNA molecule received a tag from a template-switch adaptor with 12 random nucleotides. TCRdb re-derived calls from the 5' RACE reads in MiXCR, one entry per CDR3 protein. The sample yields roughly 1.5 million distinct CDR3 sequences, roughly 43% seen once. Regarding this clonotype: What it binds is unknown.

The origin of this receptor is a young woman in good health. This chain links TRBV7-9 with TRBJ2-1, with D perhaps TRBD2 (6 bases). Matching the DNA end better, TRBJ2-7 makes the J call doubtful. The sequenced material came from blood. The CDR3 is CASTRLRGDSYNEQYF. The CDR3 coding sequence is TGTGCCAGCACCCGGTTGCGGGGCGACTCCTACAATGAGCAGTACTTC.